This T cell receptor beta chain was captured by sequencing in a study of blood T cell repertoires in COVID-19. On the study more broadly: The United States, Italy and Spain supplied acute and convalescent COVID-19 samples. T cells, B-cell-depleted T cells, or PBMCs provided the cDNA or gDNA that served as material.

As originally analysed: Estimation of nucleated cell counts relied on the amplification of reference gene primers. Data came from immunoSEQ multiplex PCR; TCRdb stores just in-frame clones and leaves some out. Clone size and V and J calls were adopted from that table, with D and trimming inferred from the DNA. The profile shows approximately 210,000 clones, 85% of them singletons. Seattle's cohort entered during active infection and was followed longitudinally. V lost 5 bases and J lost 1, with 12 bases in between. CDR3 size: 15 residues. Germline V gives CDR1 MDHEN, CDR2 SYDVKM. The chain couples TRBV28 to TRBJ2-1, with D possibly TRBD2 on 7 matching bases. This TCR was sampled from a man aged 55-75 years with COVID-19, enrolled during active disease. Material for sequencing was peripheral blood. CDR3 in amino acids: CASSVGGGSYNEQFF. In DNA form, the CDR3 reads TGTGCCAGCAGTGTGGGAGGGGGGTCCTACAATGAGCAGTTCTTC.